This T cell receptor (beta chain) was recorded in a study of identical twins. This CDR3 spans 14 amino acids. V was shortened by 1 base and J by 3 bases, with 10 bases between the two germline ends. Germline CDR1 SGDLS, CDR2 YYNGEE. This clonotype was picked up many times. Its antigen is as yet unknown. Unique molecular identifiers were present on the cDNA, which also gained a universal primer site by template switching. TCRdb used MiXCR to reprocess the 5' RACE reads, holding one entry per CDR3 protein. The data contain roughly 690,000 distinct CDR3 sequences, around 6% of them singletons. Study-level results: The authors drew conclusions from cross-sectional statistical analysis rather than following the same donors. For cord blood, abundant beta clonotypes had fewer insertions, unlike memory repertoires, which showed none.

This TCR came from a man in his late teens or twenties in good health. Material: naive T cells sorted from blood. The chain links TRBV9 to TRBJ2-5; D unresolved. The CDR3 loop reads CASSVRSGEETQYF. CDR3 coding DNA: TGTGCCAGCAGCGTAAGGAGTGGGGAAGAGACCCAGTACTTC.